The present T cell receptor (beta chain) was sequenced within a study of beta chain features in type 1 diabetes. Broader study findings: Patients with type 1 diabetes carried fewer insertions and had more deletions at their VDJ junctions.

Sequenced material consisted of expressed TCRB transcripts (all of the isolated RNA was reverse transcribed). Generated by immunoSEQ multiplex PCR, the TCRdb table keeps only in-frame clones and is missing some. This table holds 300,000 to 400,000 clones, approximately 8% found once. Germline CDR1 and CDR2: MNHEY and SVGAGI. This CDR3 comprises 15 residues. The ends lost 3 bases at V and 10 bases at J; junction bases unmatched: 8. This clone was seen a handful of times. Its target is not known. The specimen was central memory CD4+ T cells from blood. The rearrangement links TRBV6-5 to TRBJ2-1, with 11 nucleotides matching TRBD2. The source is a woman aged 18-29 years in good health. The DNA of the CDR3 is TGTGCCAGCAGTTATAGGCTAGCGGGAGGTTGGGAGCAGTTCTTC. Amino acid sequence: CASSYRLAGGWEQFF.